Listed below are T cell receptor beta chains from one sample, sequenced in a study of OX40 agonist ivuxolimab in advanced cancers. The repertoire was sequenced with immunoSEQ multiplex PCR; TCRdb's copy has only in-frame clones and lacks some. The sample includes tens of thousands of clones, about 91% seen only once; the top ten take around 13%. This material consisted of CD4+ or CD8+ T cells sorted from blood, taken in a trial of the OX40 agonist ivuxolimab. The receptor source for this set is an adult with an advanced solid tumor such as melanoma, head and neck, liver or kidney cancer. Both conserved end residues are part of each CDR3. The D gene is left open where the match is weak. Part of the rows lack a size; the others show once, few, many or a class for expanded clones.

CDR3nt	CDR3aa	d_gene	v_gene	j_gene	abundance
TGTGCCAGCAGCTTGCCGACAGGGCGGAATGAGCAGTTCTTC	CASSLPTGRNEQFF	TRBD1	TRBV7-2	TRBJ2-1	-
TGTGCCAGCAGCTTGGTATCGGGGACAGGGGGCTTGGATGAGCAGTTCTTC	CASSLVSGTGGLDEQFF	TRBD1	TRBV5-6	TRBJ2-1	-
TGTGCCAGTAGTATCCTGGGGGAGAAAAATGAGCAGTTCTTC	CASSILGEKNEQFF	-	TRBV19	TRBJ2-1	-
TGTGCCAGCAGCTTGGGATTACAGGTTTCCTTT	CASSLGLQVSF	-	TRBV5-6	TRBJ1-1	once
TGCGCCAGCAGCTTGAGGACTAGCGGGATATCTGAGCAGTTCTTC	CASSLRTSGISEQFF	TRBD2	TRBV5-1	TRBJ2-1	-
TGTGCCAGCAGCCGCGCGACCGGGCATCAGGAAAAACTGTTTTTT	CASSRATGHQEKLFF	-	TRBV7-8	TRBJ1-4	once
TGTGCCAGCAGCTTAACTCCGGCAGACCACTACGAGCAGTACTTC	CASSLTPADHYEQYF	-	TRBV7-3	TRBJ2-7	-
TGTGCCAGCAGTTCGGGTAACGGGGAGCTGTTTTTT	CASSSGNGELFF	-	TRBV27	TRBJ2-2	-
TGTGCCAGCAGCTGGGGGGCGTACAATGAGCAGTTCTTC	CASSWGAYNEQFF	-	TRBV5-8	TRBJ2-1	-
TGTGCCAGTAGTATGGGGGCCCCAGTGAGGACTGAAGCTTTCTTT	CASSMGAPVRTEAFF	-	TRBV19	TRBJ1-1	-
TGTGCCAGCAGTGAAGGGGCTCGCACAGATACGCAGTATTTT	CASSEGARTDTQYF	-	TRBV25-1	TRBJ2-3	few
TGTGCCAGCAGCTTAGACTGGAGCGGAGGAGGAAGGAATGAGCAGTTCTTC	CASSLDWSGGGRNEQFF	-	TRBV13	TRBJ2-1	-
TGTGCCAGCAGCTTAACGGAGGCCTACGAGCAGTACTTC	CASSLTEAYEQYF	-	TRBV7-6	TRBJ2-7	-
TGTGCCAGCAGTTTAGGAGGACTAAGGGGGTACGAGCAGTACTTC	CASSLGGLRGYEQYF	-	TRBV27	TRBJ2-7	-
TGTGCCAGTAGTTTGGTGGGTACCGGGGAGCTGTTTTTT	CASSLVGTGELFF	-	TRBV19	TRBJ2-2	once
TGTGCCAGCAGCCAAGATGGTGGGACTCGGAGGGGCACCGGGGAGCTGTTTTTT	CASSQDGGTRRGTGELFF	-	TRBV14	TRBJ2-2	once
TGTGCCAGCAGCTTAACTAACGGCGCAGATACGCAGTATTTT	CASSLTNGADTQYF	-	TRBV11-2	TRBJ2-3	-
TGTGCCAGCGGCAATGGAGAGCAGTACTTC	CASGNGEQYF	-	TRBV28	TRBJ2-7	-
TGTGCCAGCGGACTGAACACCGGGGAGCTGTTTTTT	CASGLNTGELFF	-	TRBV9	TRBJ2-2	once
TGTGCCATCAGTACAGGGTTAGGGTCGAACACTGAAGCTTTCTTT	CAISTGLGSNTEAFF	-	TRBV10-3	TRBJ1-1	-
TGTGCCAGCTCACCAGACGGACAGGGAGGCAACACTGAAGCTTTCTTT	CASSPDGQGGNTEAFF	TRBD1	TRBV18	TRBJ1-1	-
TGTGCCAGCAGCTTCTACCCCAGCGGGGAATCCTACAATGAGCAGTTCTTC	CASSFYPSGESYNEQFF	TRBD2	TRBV7-3	TRBJ2-1	-
TGTGCCAGTAGCACAGGGGTCTACAATGAGCAGTTCTTC	CASSTGVYNEQFF	TRBD1	TRBV19	TRBJ2-1	once
TGTGCCAGCAAAAGGGGTACGAACACAGATACGCAGTATTTT	CASKRGTNTDTQYF	-	TRBV27	TRBJ2-3	-
TGTGCCAGTAGAGAATGGTTCGTGGGGGCCGGGGAGCTGTTTTTT	CASREWFVGAGELFF	-	TRBV19	TRBJ2-2	-
TGTGCCAGTAGTCCGGCAGGGGGCTCTGTCAATGAGCAGTTCTTC	CASSPAGGSVNEQFF	TRBD1	TRBV19	TRBJ2-1	-
TGTGCCAGCAGCACCAACACTGAAGCTTTCTTT	CASSTNTEAFF	-	TRBV11-2	TRBJ1-1	-
TGTGCCAGCACCCAATCCCGGACAGGGGGGAACACTGAAGCTTTCTTT	CASTQSRTGGNTEAFF	TRBD1	TRBV7-9	TRBJ1-1	-
TGTGCCAGCAGCTATGCAGCCGGGACAGGGGAGATGGACACCTTC	CASSYAAGTGEMDTF	TRBD1	TRBV5-6	TRBJ1-2	-
TGCAGCGTTGGACAGGGGGCCACTGAAGCTTTCTTT	CSVGQGATEAFF	TRBD1	TRBV29-1	TRBJ1-1	medium-sized
TGTGCCAGCAGCTTAGGGAGGGCATACGAGCAGTACTTC	CASSLGRAYEQYF	-	TRBV13	TRBJ2-7	-
TGTGCCAGCAGCTTATCGGCAGGGTACTACGAGCAGTACTTC	CASSLSAGYYEQYF	-	TRBV13	TRBJ2-7	-
TGTGCCAGCAGCGTAGATGGGGGAACCCGGGGGGAAAAACTGTTTTTT	CASSVDGGTRGEKLFF	-	TRBV9	TRBJ1-4	-
TGTGCCAGCGGACACCTCAATTTGCGCACAGATACGCAGTATTTT	CASGHLNLRTDTQYF	-	TRBV7-9	TRBJ2-3	-
TGTGCCAGCAAAATGGGTGGAGGGTGGAGAGTCAACACTGAAGCTTTCTTT	CASKMGGGWRVNTEAFF	-	TRBV27	TRBJ1-1	-
TGTGCCATCCGGGACGGTCAAGAGACCCAGTACTTC	CAIRDGQETQYF	-	TRBV2	TRBJ2-5	-
TGTGCCAGCAGCCCCCCTCTTCAAGAGACCCAGTACTTC	CASSPPLQETQYF	-	TRBV7-6	TRBJ2-5	-
TGTGCCAGCAGATGGGACTCCGCCGGGGCAGATACGCAGTATTTT	CASRWDSAGADTQYF	-	TRBV27	TRBJ2-3	-
TGCGCCAGCAGCCAGCGGTACAACTACGAGCAGTACTTC	CASSQRYNYEQYF	-	TRBV5-1	TRBJ2-7	-
TGTGCCAGCAGTGACTTTGGCGGGACACTATACGAGCAGTACTTC	CASSDFGGTLYEQYF	-	TRBV6-5	TRBJ2-7	-
TGTGCCAGCAGCCTCTTCCAACAGCCCTACGAGCAGTACTTC	CASSLFQQPYEQYF	-	TRBV5-6	TRBJ2-7	-
TGTGCCAGTAGTATCTTTATGACAGTTAATCAGCCCCAGCATTTT	CASSIFMTVNQPQHF	-	TRBV19	TRBJ1-5	-
TGCGCCAGCAGCTTGGCAGGGGGTCCGCCCCAGCATTTT	CASSLAGGPPQHF	TRBD1	TRBV5-1	TRBJ1-5	few
TGTGCCACCGGGCCTGGGATCTACGAGCAGTACTTC	CATGPGIYEQYF	-	TRBV6-5	TRBJ2-7	-
TGTGCCAGCAGCAAATCCCCGGGCCCTAACTATGGCTACACCTTC	CASSKSPGPNYGYTF	-	TRBV21-1	TRBJ1-2	-
TGTGCCAGCAGCTTAGGGGGGCGCTACTATGGCTACACCTTC	CASSLGGRYYGYTF	-	TRBV11-2	TRBJ1-2	-
TGTGCCAGCAGTGGGACGAGGCCGCCCCGGAGCACAGATACGCAGTATTTT	CASSGTRPPRSTDTQYF	-	TRBV7-6	TRBJ2-3	-
TGTGCCAGTACTCCAGGGGGGGTTTACGAGCAGTACTTC	CASTPGGVYEQYF	-	TRBV19	TRBJ2-7	-